The 4 T cell receptor beta chains in this list originate from one sample, sequenced in a study of blood T cell repertoires in COVID-19. Clones were sequenced by immunoSEQ multiplex PCR, and TCRdb holds only the in-frame ones, with some missing. The sample yields some 120,000 clones, roughly 69% seen once. Sequenced: peripheral blood. These receptors originate from a woman in her seventies with acute or convalescent COVID-19.

The chain has TRBV9 and TRBJ2-7, with 11 bases lining up with TRBD1. CDR1 is SGDLS, CDR2 YYNGEE, per germline. The CDR3 extends over 14 amino acids. V shed 6 bases and J 4 bases; nucleotides not matched to a gene: 6. In DNA, the CDR3 is TGTGCCAGCAACCCCGGGACAGGGGGGTACGAGCAGTACTTC. Protein sequence: CASNPGTGGYEQYF.

The chain combines TRBV5-1 with TRBJ1-2; D possibly corresponds to TRBD1 (5 bases). This CDR3 spans 15 amino acids. Trimming stripped 0 bases from V and 8 bases from J, with 17 bases between. The germline CDR1 and CDR2 sequences are SGHRS and YFSETQ. CDR3 nucleotides: TGCGCCAGCAGCTTGGTGCTAGGGCAGGGCAGGGGCTACACCTTC. Translating gives CASSLVLGQGRGYTF.

The chain links TRBV11-2 to TRBJ1-6, with 9 bases lining up with TRBD1. Germline V gives CDR1 SGHAT, CDR2 FQNNGV. The CDR3 loop spans 15 amino acids. The V segment lost 5 bases and the J segment 10 bases; nucleotides outside the gene matches: 9. CDR3 DNA sequence: TGTGCCAGCAGCCCAGCCGGGACAGGGAAGTCACCCCTCCACTTT. It is translated as CASSPAGTGKSPLHF.

The V gene is TRBV10-3, the J gene TRBJ1-6; TRBD1 aligns across 11 bases. The germline gives CDR1 ENHRY, CDR2 SYGVKD. V dropped 8 bases and J dropped 8; count of bases not matched to a gene: 2. This CDR3 spans 13 amino acids. This chain's CDR3 is CAIGGQGDSPLHF. In DNA form, the CDR3 reads TGTGCCATCGGGGGACAGGGGGATTCACCCCTCCACTTT.